A single T cell receptor beta chain is shown here with its context. Its target is unknown. TCRdb analysed the reads with MiXCR anew, one entry per CDR3 protein. The sample records hundreds of thousands of distinct CDR3 sequences, 35% to 40% being singletons. This record belongs to a study of T cell repertoires in cytomegalovirus infection. Across the study: CMV infection and matching HLA type were both indicated by public TCR beta signatures. Points from the study as a whole: Cumulated frequencies of public TCR beta families served to identify carriers of CMV plus the relevant HLA.

J lost 0 bases, V lost 8 bases, and 17 bases had no gene match. This CDR3 is 19 amino acids long. Per germline, CDR1 MNHEY and CDR2 SMNVEV (reference sequence). Sequenced sample: PBMCs. The receptor was isolated from a human donor in good health (CMV status not recorded). Some clones in this sample may be carry-over from other donors' samples. The chain uses TRBV27 and TRBJ1-5; 9 bases map to TRBD1. This CDR3 is CASRPVGQGISDSNQPQHF. The CDR3 coding sequence is TGTGCCAGCCGCCCGGTGGGACAGGGAATTTCCGATAGCAATCAGCCCCAGCATTTT.